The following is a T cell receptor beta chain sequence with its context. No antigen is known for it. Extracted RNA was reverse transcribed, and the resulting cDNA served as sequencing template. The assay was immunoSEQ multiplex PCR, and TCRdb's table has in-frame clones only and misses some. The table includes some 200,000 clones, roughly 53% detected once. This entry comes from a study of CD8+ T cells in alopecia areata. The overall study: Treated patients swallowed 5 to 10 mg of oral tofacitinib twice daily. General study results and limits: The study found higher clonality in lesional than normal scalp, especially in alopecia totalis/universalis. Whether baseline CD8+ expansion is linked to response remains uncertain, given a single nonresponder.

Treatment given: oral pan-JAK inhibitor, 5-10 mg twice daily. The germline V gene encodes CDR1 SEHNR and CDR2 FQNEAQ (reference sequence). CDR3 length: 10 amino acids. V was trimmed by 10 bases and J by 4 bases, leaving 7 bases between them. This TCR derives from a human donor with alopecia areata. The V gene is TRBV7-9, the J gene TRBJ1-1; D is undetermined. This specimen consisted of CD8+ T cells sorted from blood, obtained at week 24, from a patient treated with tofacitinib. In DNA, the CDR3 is TGTGCCACCCTTCGCACTGAAGCTTTCTTT. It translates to CATLRTEAFF. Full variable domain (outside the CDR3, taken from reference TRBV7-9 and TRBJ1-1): DTGVSQNPRHKITKRGQNVTFRCDPISEHNRLYWYRQTLGQGPEFLTYFQNEAQLEKSRLLSDRFSAERPKGSFSTLEIQRTEQGDSAMYLCATLRTEAFFGQGTRLTVV.